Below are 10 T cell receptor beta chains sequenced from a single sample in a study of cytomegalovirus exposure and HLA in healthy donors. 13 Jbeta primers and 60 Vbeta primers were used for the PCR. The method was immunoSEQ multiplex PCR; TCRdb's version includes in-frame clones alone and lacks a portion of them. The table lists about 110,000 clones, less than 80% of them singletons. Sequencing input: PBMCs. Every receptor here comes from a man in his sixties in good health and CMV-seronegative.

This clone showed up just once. The chain's CDR3 is CASSFRGAWGYTF. CDR3 sequence (DNA): TGTGCCAGCAGTTTTAGGGGCGCATGGGGCTACACCTTC. The chain is built from TRBV28 and TRBJ1-2; perhaps TRBD1 as D (5 bases). CDR1 and CDR2 (germline): MDHEN, SYDVKM. Trimming took 3 bases from V and 8 from J, leaving 13 bases between them. CDR3 length equals 13 residues.

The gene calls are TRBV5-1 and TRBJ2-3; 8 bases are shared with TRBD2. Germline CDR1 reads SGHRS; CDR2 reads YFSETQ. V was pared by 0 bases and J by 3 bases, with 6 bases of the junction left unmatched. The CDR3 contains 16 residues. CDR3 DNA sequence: TGCGCCAGCAGCTTGGATGCGGGGGGAGTGACAGATACGCAGTATTTT. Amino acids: CASSLDAGGVTDTQYF.

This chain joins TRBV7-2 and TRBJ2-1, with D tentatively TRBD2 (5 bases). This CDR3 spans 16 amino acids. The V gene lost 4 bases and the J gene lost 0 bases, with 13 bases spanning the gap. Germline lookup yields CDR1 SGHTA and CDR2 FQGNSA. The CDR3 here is CASSSWTFSSYNEQFF. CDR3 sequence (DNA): TGTGCCAGCAGCTCATGGACTTTCAGCTCCTACAATGAGCAGTTCTTC.

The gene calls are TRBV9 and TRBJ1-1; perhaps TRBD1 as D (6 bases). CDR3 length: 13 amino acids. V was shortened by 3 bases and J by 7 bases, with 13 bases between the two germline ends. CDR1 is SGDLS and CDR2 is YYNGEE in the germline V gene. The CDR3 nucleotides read TGTGCCAGCAGCGCTGGGACACGGTATGAAGCTTTCTTT. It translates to CASSAGTRYEAFF.

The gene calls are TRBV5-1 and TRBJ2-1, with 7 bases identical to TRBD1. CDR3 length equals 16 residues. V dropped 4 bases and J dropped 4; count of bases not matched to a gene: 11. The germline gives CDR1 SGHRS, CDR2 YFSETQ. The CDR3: CASSRGQPRVYNEQFF. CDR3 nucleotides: TGCGCCAGCAGCAGGGGACAGCCAAGGGTATACAATGAGCAGTTCTTC.

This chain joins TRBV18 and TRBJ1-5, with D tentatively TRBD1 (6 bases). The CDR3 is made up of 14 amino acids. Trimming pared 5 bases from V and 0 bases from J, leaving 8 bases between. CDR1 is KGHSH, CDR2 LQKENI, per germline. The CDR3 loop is CASSTGYSNQPQHF. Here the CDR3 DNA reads TGTGCCAGCTCAACAGGGTATAGCAATCAGCCCCAGCATTTT.

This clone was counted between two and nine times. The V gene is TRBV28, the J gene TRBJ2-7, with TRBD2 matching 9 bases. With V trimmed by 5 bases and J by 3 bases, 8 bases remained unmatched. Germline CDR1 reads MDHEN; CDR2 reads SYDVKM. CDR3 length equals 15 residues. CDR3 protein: CASSARTSDGYEQYV. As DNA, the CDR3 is TGTGCCAGCAGTGCCAGGACTAGCGACGGCTACGAGCAGTACGTC.

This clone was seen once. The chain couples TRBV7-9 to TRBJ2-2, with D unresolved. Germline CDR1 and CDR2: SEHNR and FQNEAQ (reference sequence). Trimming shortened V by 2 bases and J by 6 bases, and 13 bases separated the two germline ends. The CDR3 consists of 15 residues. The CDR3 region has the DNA TGTGCCAGCAGCTTAAGTAGCCTTACGGCCGGGGAGCTGTTTTTT. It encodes CASSLSSLTAGELFF.

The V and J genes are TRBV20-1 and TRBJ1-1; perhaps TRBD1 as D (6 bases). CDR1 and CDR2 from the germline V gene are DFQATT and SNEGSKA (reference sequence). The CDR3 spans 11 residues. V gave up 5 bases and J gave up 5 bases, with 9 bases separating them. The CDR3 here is CSAGTGTEAFF. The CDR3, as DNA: TGCAGTGCTGGAACAGGGACTGAAGCTTTCTTT.

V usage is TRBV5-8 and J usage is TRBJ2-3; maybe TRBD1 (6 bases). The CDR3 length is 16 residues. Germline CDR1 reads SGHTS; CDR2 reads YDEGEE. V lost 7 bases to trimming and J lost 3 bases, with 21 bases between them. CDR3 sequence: CASWSRDIYGTDTQYF. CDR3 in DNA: TGTGCCAGCTGGTCCCGGGACATTTATGGGACAGATACGCAGTATTTT.